One and the same sample provided the 20 T cell receptor beta chains below, sequenced in a study of cytomegalovirus exposure and HLA in healthy donors. The PCR used 60 Vbeta and 13 Jbeta primers. Clones were read by immunoSEQ multiplex PCR, and TCRdb kept only the in-frame ones, dropping some. In the table there are about 150,000 clones, roughly 80% of which are singletons. The source material was PBMCs. The receptors originated from a male donor in good health and CMV-seronegative.

The rearrangement joins TRBV7-9 to TRBJ2-1; the match to TRBD2 covers 9 bases. Germline values: CDR1 SEHNR, CDR2 FQNEAQ (reference sequence). The CDR3 loop spans 17 amino acids. V was clipped by 4 bases and J by 2 bases; unmatched bases: 9. CDR3 protein: CASSSAPVAGAYNEQFF. The CDR3 nucleotides read TGTGCCAGCAGCTCCGCCCCGGTAGCGGGGGCCTACAATGAGCAGTTCTTC. Combining the CDR3 with reference TRBV7-9 and TRBJ2-1 gives the whole variable domain DTGVSQNPRHKITKRGQNVTFRCDPISEHNRLYWYRQTLGQGPEFLTYFQNEAQLEKSRLLSDRFSAERPKGSFSTLEIQRTEQGDSAMYLCASSSAPVAGAYNEQFFGPGTRLTVL.

This clone appeared a few times. The rearrangement uses TRBV4-1 and TRBJ1-4; TRBD1 is a possible D gene (6 bases). Germline V gene sequence: CDR1 MGHRA, CDR2 YSYEKL. Trimming pared 4 bases from V and 4 bases from J, leaving 16 bases between. The CDR3 spans 16 residues. In DNA form, the CDR3 reads TGCGCCAGCAGCCTCCCTCGGCTAGGGGGTAATGAAAAACTGTTTTTT. Amino acid sequence: CASSLPRLGGNEKLFF.

The rearrangement links TRBV2 to TRBJ1-4; no reliable D call. This CDR3 is 11 amino acids long. V lost 4 bases and J 8 bases, leaving 5 bases between the germline ends. The germline CDR1 and CDR2 sequences are SNHLY and FYNNEI. The CDR3, as DNA: TGTGCCAGCAGTGGAGAAGAAAAACTGTTTTTT. Its translation is CASSGEEKLFF.

The chain joins TRBV10-1 to TRBJ2-3, with 9 bases fitting TRBD1. CDR1 is WNHNN and CDR2 is SYGVQD in the germline V gene (reference sequence). V trimming: 6 bases; J trimming: 0 bases; junction bases outside the gene matches: 4. The CDR3 covers 15 residues. The CDR3 protein is CASSGDRASTDTQYF. CDR3 DNA: TGCGCCAGCAGCGGGGACAGGGCAAGCACAGATACGCAGTATTTT.

The chain combines TRBV6-5 with TRBJ2-1, with TRBD2 matching 7 bases. The germline gives CDR1 MNHEY, CDR2 SVGAGI. Trimming at V came to 8 bases and at J to 7 bases, leaving 11 bases not matched to a gene. This CDR3 spans 14 amino acids. The CDR3 spells CASSSRLAVNEQFF. In nucleotides, the CDR3 is TGTGCCAGCTCTAGTAGACTAGCAGTGAATGAGCAGTTCTTC.

V is TRBV5-4 and J is TRBJ1-4; possible D gene TRBD1, 6 bases. Deletions cut 4 bases from V and 10 bases from J, with 17 bases between. The CDR3 is made up of 14 amino acids. Germline lookup yields CDR1 SGHNT and CDR2 YYREEE (reference sequence). The chain's CDR3 is CASSAGGPGGKLFF. The DNA for the CDR3 is TGTGCCAGCAGCGCTGGGGGCCCCGGAGGAAAACTGTTTTTT.

The chain carries TRBV5-1 and TRBJ1-3, with 8 nucleotides matching TRBD1. This CDR3 contains 14 residues. With V trimmed by 8 bases and J by 2 bases, 6 bases remained unmatched. CDR1 is SGHRS, CDR2 YFSETQ, per germline. The CDR3 loop reads CASKQQGAGNTIYF. The CDR3 nucleotides are TGCGCCAGTAAACAACAGGGGGCTGGAAACACCATATATTTT.

The J gene is TRBJ1-4, the V gene TRBV12-2; the table's D call TRBD1 went unverified against the DNA. TRBV12-2 is a pseudogene segment. CDR3 length: 18 amino acids. CDR3 loop: CASRCTDSRGLLNEKLFF. The CDR3 nucleotides are TGTGCAAGTCGCTGCACCGATTCCAGGGGGCTCCTAAATGAAAAACTGTTTTTT.

This clone was observed a few times. The chain recombines TRBV7-2 with TRBJ2-3; D is perhaps TRBD2 (5 bases). CDR1 is SGHTA and CDR2 is FQGNSA in the germline V gene. V shed 5 bases and J shed 0 bases, with 12 bases lying between them. The CDR3 runs to 15 residues. The CDR3 here is CASSQEGASTDTQYF. CDR3 DNA sequence: TGTGCCAGCAGCCAAGAGGGCGCTAGCACAGATACGCAGTATTTT.

About this clone: Other DNA sequences within the sample encode an identical CDR3. The chain recombines TRBV27 with TRBJ2-7; perhaps TRBD1 as D (6 bases). Per the germline V gene, CDR1 is MNHEY and CDR2 is SMNVEV (reference sequence). V was pared by 5 bases and J by 7 bases, with 21 bases between. The CDR3 spans 15 residues. The CDR3 DNA reads as TGTGCCAGCAGTACGGGACAATCCCCTGAATCAGAGCAGTACTTC. Amino acids: CASSTGQSPESEQYF.

A few counts support this clone. The chain has TRBV10-3 and TRBJ1-1, with TRBD1 matching 7 bases. The length of the CDR3 is 13 residues. J was trimmed by 4 bases and V by 4 bases; bases with no gene match: 3. CDR1 and CDR2 (germline): ENHRY, SYGVKD. CDR3 bases: TGTGCCATCAGTGGAGACAGGGCCACTGAAGCTTTCTTT. Encoded protein: CAISGDRATEAFF.

This clone was seen once. This sequence joins TRBV28 and TRBJ2-7, with 7 bases matching TRBD2. The CDR3 has 14 amino acids. V trimming: 3 bases; J trimming: 2 bases; junction bases outside the gene matches: 4. Germline CDR1 and CDR2: MDHEN and SYDVKM. CDR3 in DNA: TGTGCCAGCAGTTTCCCTAGCGGAACCTACGAGCAGTACTTC. Amino acids: CASSFPSGTYEQYF.

The DNA for the CDR3 is TGTGCCTGGAGCGGACTAGCGGGGCCGTACAATGAGCAGTTCTTC. Residues: CAWSGLAGPYNEQFF. The gene calls are TRBV30 and TRBJ2-1; 12 bases map to TRBD2. J gave up 4 bases and V 3 bases, and 4 bases lay outside the gene matches. CDR1 and CDR2 from the germline V gene are GTSNPN and SVGIG (reference sequence). This CDR3 comprises 15 residues.

The rearrangement links TRBV9 to TRBJ2-5; TRBD2 matches 7 bases. Germline V gene data show CDR1 as SGDLS and CDR2 as YYNGEE. This CDR3 spans 16 amino acids. V lost 0 bases and J lost 2; bases outside the gene matches: 7. The CDR3 sequence: CASSVEPSGAQETQYF. The CDR3 bases are TGTGCCAGCAGCGTAGAGCCTAGCGGAGCACAAGAGACCCAGTACTTC.

The rearrangement links TRBV25-1 to TRBJ1-4; 9 nucleotides agree with TRBD1. CDR1 MGHDK and CDR2 SYGVNS come from the germline V gene. This CDR3 has 13 amino acids. V was clipped by 8 bases and J by 8 bases; unmatched bases: 6. DNA for the CDR3: TGTGCCAGCCGGGACAGGGTCAGGGAAAAACTGTTTTTT. Amino acids: CASRDRVREKLFF.

This chain links TRBV6-5 with TRBJ1-2; D remains unclear. This CDR3 comprises 14 residues. The germline V gene encodes CDR1 MNHEY and CDR2 SVGAGI. Trimming stripped 5 bases from V and 3 bases from J, with 13 bases between. The CDR3 loop reads CASSNATRHYGYTF. The CDR3 DNA sequence: TGTGCCAGCAGTAATGCCACGCGCCACTATGGCTACACCTTC.

This chain joins TRBV28 and TRBJ1-2; D ambiguous. This CDR3 comprises 14 residues. V dropped 4 bases and J dropped 2 bases, with 11 bases sitting between them. Germline loops: CDR1 MDHEN, CDR2 SYDVKM. CDR3 sequence: CASSSPGENYGYTF. The DNA for the CDR3 is TGTGCCAGCAGTTCCCCGGGAGAGAACTATGGCTACACCTTC.

Only one count was recorded for this clone. V and J are TRBV28 and TRBJ1-4; 8 bases fit TRBD1. CDR1 is MDHEN and CDR2 is SYDVKM in the germline V gene. The CDR3 covers 17 residues. The trim removed 9 bases at V and 8 bases at J, leaving 20 bases unmatched. The CDR3 DNA is TGTGCCAGTTACCCGGCAGGGGGCTTAGGGGAGGGAGAAAAACTGTTTTTT. Translation gives CASYPAGGLGEGEKLFF.

This clone was detected a few times. The chain uses TRBV7-9 and TRBJ2-7; possible D gene TRBD2, 6 bases. Germline loops: CDR1 SEHNR, CDR2 FQNEAQ (reference sequence). The ends were cut back, 1 base at V and 0 bases at J, with 10 bases in the middle. The CDR3 sequence is 15 residues long. CDR3 sequence reads: CASSLVSGGSYEQYF. The CDR3 DNA reads TGTGCCAGCAGCTTAGTGTCCGGGGGCTCCTACGAGCAGTACTTC.

J is TRBJ1-3 and V is TRBV13, with 9 bases aligning to TRBD1. The CDR3 runs 17 residues. V was pared by 6 bases and J by 3 bases, with 12 bases of the junction left unmatched. Germline-derived CDR1 and CDR2 are PRHDT and FYEKMQ (reference sequence). CDR3 in amino acids: CASRRDTGGSFGNTIYF. The CDR3 DNA reads TGTGCCAGCAGGCGCGATACAGGGGGCAGTTTTGGAAACACCATATATTTT. The full variable domain, its missing parts supplied by reference TRBV13 and TRBJ1-3, is AAGVIQSPRHLIKEKRETATLKCYPIPRHDTVYWYQQGPGQDPQFLISFYEKMQSDKGSIPDRFSAQQFSDYHSELNMSSLELGDSALYFCASRRDTGGSFGNTIYFGEGSWLTVV.